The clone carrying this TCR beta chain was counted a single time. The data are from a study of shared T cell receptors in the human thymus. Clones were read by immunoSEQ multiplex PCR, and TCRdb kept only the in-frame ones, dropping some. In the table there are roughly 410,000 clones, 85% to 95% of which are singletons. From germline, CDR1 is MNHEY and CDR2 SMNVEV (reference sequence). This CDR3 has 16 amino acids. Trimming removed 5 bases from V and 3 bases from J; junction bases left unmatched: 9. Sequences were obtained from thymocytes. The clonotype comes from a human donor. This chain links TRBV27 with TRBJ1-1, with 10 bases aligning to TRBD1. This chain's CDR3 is CASSRQTGGGHTEAFF. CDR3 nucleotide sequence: TGTGCCAGCAGTCGGCAGACAGGGGGCGGCCACACTGAAGCTTTCTTT.